The present TCR beta chain was sequenced within a study of cytomegalovirus exposure and HLA in healthy donors. A note on this clone: Its antigen is not identified.

Regarding the study as a whole: Later findings reportedly placed an Asian-associated ancestry cluster below the approximately 670-donor mean for N-insertions. Later analysis placed DRB1 highest and HLA-C lowest in TCR association rates, which differed by HLA locus. The majority of CMV-associated TCR beta chains were reported as apparently HLA-restricted in a later analysis.

The PCR made use of 60 Vbeta and 13 Jbeta primers. In the study's own analysis: Later reanalysis found 75 million to 100 million unique TCR beta chains, about 11 million of them shared. Method: immunoSEQ multiplex PCR; TCRdb's copy keeps in-frame clones and lacks some. Clonal size and the V and J genes are those of that table, whereas D and trimming came from the DNA. The repertoire holds around 130,000 clones, with around 80% as singletons. The CDR3 contains 15 residues. J lost 8 bases, V lost 4 bases, and 7 bases had no gene match. Germline V CDR1 and CDR2: SNHLY, FYNNEI. This TCR was recovered from a woman in her thirties or forties in good health and CMV-seronegative. The chain couples TRBV2 to TRBJ1-4; the match to TRBD1 covers 10 bases. Material for sequencing was PBMCs. Here the CDR3 reads CASSGQGAPGEKLFF. The CDR3 coding sequence is TGTGCCAGCAGTGGACAGGGGGCTCCTGGGGAAAAACTGTTTTTT.